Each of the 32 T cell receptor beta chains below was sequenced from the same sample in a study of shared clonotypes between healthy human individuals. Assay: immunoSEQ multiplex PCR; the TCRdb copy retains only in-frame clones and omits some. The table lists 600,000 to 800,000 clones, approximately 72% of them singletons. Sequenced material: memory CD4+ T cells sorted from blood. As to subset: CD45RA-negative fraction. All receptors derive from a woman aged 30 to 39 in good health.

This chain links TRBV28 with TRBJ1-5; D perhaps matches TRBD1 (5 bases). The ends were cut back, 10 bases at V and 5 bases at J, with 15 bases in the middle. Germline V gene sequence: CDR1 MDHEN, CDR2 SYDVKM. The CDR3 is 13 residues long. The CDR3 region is CATAGRVYQPQHF. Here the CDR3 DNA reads TGTGCCACGGCGGGCAGGGTCTATCAGCCCCAGCATTTT.

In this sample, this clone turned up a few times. For the CDR3, the DNA is TGTGCCAGCAGACTGCTAGCGGGAGCGCCGGGCGGGGAGCTGTTTTTT. This codes for CASRLLAGAPGGELFF. The chain has TRBV2 and TRBJ2-2, with 10 bases identical to TRBD2. Germline V gene data show CDR1 as SNHLY and CDR2 as FYNNEI. V trimming: 6 bases; J trimming: 7 bases; junction bases outside the gene matches: 11. The CDR3 spans 16 residues.

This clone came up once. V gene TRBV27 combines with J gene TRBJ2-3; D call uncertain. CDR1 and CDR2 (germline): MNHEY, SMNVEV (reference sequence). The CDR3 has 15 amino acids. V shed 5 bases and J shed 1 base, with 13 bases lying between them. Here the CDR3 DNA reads TGTGCCAGCAGTAGTTTGATTCTAGGCACAGATACGCAGTATTTT. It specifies CASSSLILGTDTQYF.

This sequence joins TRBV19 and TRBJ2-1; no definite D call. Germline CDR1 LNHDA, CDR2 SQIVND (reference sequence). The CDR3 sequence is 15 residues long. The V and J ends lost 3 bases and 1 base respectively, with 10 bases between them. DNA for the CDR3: TGTGCCAGTAGTATTATCCTAACATCCTACAATGAGCAGTTCTTC. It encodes CASSIILTSYNEQFF.

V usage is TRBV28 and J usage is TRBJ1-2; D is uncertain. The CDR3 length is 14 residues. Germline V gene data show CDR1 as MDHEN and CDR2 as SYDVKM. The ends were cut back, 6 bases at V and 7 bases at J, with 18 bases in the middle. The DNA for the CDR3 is TGTGCCAGCAGACGCCAAGGCCGGCCAGGTGGCTACACCTTC. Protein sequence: CASRRQGRPGGYTF.

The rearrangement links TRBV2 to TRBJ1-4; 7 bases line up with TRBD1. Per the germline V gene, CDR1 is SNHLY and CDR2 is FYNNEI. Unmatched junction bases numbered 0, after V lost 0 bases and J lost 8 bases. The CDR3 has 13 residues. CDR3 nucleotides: TGTGCCAGCAGTGAAGCAGGGGGCGAAAAACTGTTTTTT. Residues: CASSEAGGEKLFF.

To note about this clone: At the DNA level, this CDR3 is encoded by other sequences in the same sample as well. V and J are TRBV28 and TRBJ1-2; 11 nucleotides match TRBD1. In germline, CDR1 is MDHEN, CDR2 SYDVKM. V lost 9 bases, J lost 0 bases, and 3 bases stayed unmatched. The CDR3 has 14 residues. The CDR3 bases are TGTGCCAGTCGGGACAGGGGGGCTAACTATGGCTACACCTTC. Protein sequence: CASRDRGANYGYTF.

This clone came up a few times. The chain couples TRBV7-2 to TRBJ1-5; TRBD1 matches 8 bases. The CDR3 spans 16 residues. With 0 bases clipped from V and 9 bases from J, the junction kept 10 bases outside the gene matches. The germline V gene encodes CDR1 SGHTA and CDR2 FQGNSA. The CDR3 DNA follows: TGTGCCAGCAGCTTAGCGGCCGGGACAGGTTGGGGGCCCCAGCATTTT. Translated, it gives CASSLAAGTGWGPQHF. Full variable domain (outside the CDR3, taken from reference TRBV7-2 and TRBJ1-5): GAGVSQSPSNKVTEKGKDVELRCDPISGHTALYWYRQSLGQGLEFLIYFQGNSAPDKSGLPSDRFSAERTGGSVSTLTIQRTQQEDSAVYLCASSLAAGTGWGPQHFGDGTRLSIL.

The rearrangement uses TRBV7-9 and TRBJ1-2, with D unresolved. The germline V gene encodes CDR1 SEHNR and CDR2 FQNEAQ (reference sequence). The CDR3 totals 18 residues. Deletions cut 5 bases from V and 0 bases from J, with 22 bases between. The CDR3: CASSPRHVGTMANYGYTF. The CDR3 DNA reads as TGTGCCAGCAGCCCACGACACGTTGGCACGATGGCTAACTATGGCTACACCTTC.

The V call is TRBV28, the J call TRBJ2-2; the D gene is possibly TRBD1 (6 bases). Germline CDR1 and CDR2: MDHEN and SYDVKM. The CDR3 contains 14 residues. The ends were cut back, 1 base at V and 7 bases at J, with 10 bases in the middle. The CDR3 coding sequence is TGTGCCAGCAGTTTATACAGGGCGGGCGGGGAGCTGTTTTTT. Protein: CASSLYRAGGELFF.

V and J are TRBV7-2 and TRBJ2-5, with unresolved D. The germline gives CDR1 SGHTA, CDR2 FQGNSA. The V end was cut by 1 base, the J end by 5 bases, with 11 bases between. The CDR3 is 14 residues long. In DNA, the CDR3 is TGTGCCAGCAGCTTAGATGCAGACCGCGAGACCCAGTACTTC. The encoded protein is CASSLDADRETQYF.

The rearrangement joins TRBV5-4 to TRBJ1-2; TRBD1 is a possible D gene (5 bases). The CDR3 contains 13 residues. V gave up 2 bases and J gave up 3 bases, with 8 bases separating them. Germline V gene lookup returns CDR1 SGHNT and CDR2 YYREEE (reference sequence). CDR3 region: CASSFGADYGYTF. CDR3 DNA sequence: TGTGCCAGCAGCTTTGGGGCGGACTATGGCTACACCTTC.

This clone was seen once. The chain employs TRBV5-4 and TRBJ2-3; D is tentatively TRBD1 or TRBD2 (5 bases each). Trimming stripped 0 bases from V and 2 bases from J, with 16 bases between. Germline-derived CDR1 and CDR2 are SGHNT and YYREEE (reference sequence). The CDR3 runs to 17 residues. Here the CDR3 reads CASSLGRMGVNTDTQYF. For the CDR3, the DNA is TGTGCCAGCAGCTTGGGGAGAATGGGGGTGAACACAGATACGCAGTATTTT.

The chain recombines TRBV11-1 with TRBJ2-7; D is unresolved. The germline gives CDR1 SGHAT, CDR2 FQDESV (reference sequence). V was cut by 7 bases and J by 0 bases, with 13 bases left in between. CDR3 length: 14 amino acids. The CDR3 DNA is TGTGCCAGCACCAACGCGTCCGCCTCCTACGAGCAGTACTTC. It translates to CASTNASASYEQYF. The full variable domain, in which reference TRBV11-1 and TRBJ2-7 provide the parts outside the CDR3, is EAEVAQSPRYKITEKSQAVAFWCDPISGHATLYWYRQILGQGPELLVQFQDESVVDDSQLPKDRFSAERLKGVDSTLKIQPAELGDSAMYLCASTNASASYEQYFGPGTRLTVT.

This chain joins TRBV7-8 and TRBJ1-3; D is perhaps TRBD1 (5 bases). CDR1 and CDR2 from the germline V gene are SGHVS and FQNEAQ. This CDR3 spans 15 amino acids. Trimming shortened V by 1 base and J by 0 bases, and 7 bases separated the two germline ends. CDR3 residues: CASSLGGISGNTIYF. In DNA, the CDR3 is TGTGCCAGCAGCTTAGGGGGGATCTCTGGAAACACCATATATTTT.

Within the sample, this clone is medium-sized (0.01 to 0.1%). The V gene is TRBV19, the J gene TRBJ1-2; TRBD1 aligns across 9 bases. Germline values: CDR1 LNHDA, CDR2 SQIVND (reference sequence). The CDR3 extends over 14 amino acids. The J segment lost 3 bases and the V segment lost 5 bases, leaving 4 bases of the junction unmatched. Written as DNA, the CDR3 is TGTGCCAGTAGTCGACAGGGGGGAGACTATGGCTACACCTTC. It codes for CASSRQGGDYGYTF.

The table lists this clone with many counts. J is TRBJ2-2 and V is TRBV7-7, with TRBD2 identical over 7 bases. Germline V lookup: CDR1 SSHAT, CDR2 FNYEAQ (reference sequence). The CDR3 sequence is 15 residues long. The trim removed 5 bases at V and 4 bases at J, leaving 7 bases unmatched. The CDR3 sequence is CASSQNWGGTGELFF. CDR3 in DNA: TGTGCCAGCAGCCAAAACTGGGGGGGCACCGGGGAGCTGTTTTTT.

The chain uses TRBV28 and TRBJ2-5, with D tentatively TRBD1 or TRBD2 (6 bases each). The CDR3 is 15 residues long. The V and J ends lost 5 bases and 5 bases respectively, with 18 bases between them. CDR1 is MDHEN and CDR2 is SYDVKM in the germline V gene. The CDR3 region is CASSPPRQAGETQYF. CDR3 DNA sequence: TGTGCCAGCAGTCCACCCAGACAGGCGGGGGAGACCCAGTACTTC.

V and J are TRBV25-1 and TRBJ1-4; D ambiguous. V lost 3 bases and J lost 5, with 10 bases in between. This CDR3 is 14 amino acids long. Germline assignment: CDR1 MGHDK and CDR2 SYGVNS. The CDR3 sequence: CASSDSQRNEKLFF. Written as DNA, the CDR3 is TGTGCCAGCAGTGATTCACAGCGAAATGAAAAACTGTTTTTT.

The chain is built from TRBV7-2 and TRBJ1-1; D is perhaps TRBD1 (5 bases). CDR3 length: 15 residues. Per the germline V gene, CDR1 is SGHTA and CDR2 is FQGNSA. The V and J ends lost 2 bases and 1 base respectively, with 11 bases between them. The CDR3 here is CASSLLGGSNTEAFF. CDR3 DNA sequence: TGTGCCAGCAGCTTACTGGGGGGATCGAACACTGAAGCTTTCTTT.

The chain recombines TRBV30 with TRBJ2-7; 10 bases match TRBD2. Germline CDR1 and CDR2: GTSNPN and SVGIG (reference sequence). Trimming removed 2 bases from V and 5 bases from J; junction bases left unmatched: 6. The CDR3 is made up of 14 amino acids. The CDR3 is CAWSTGTSDDEQYF. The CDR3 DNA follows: TGTGCCTGGAGTACCGGGACTAGCGACGACGAGCAGTACTTC. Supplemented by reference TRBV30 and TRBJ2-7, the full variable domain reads SQTIHQWPATLVQPVGSPLSLECTVEGTSNPNLYWYRQAAGRGLQLLFYSVGIGQISSEVPQNLSASRPQDRQFILSSKKLLLSDSGFYLCAWSTGTSDDEQYFGPGTRLTVT.

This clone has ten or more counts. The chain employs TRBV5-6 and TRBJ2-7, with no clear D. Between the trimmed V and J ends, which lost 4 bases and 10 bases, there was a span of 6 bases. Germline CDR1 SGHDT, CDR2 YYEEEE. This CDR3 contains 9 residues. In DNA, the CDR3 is TGTGCCAGCAGCCCTTCCCAGTACTTC. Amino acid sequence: CASSPSQYF.

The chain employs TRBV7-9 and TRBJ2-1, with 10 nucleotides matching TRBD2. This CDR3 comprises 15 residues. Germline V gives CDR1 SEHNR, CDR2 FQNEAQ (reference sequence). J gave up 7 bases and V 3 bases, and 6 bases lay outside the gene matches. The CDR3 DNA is TGTGCCAGCAGCTTTCTAGCGGGAGTCGGGAATGAGCAGTTCTTC. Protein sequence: CASSFLAGVGNEQFF.

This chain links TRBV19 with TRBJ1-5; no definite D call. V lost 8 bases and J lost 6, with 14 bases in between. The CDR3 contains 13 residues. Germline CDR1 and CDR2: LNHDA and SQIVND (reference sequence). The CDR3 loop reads CASSTQRGQPQHF. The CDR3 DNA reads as TGTGCCAGTTCGACGCAGCGAGGTCAGCCCCAGCATTTT.

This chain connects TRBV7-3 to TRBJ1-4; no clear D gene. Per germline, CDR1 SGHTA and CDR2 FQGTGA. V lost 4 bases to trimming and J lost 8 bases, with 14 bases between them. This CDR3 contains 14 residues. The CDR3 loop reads CASSSGNLDEKLFF. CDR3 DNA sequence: TGTGCCAGCAGCTCCGGGAACCTAGACGAAAAACTGTTTTTT.

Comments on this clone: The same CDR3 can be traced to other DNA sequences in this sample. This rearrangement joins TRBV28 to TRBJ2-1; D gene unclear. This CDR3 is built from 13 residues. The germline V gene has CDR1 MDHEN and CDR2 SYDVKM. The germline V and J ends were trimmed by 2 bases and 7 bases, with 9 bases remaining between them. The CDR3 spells CASSLPVLNEQFF. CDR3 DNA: TGTGCCAGCAGTTTACCGGTCTTGAATGAGCAGTTCTTC. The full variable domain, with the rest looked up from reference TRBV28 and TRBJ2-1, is DVKVTQSSRYLVKRTGEKVFLECVQDMDHENMFWYRQDPGLGLRLIYFSYDVKMKEKGDIPEGYSVSREKKERFSLILESASTNQTSMYLCASSLPVLNEQFFGPGTRLTVL.

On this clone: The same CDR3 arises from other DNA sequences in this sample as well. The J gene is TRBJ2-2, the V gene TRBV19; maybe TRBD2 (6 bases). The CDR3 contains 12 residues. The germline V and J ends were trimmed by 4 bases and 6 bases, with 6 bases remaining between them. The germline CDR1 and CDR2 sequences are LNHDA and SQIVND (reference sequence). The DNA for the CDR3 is TGTGCCAGTAGTACGGGGGCCGGGGAGCTGTTTTTT. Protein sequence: CASSTGAGELFF. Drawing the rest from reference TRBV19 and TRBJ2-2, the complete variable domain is DGGITQSPKYLFRKEGQNVTLSCEQNLNHDAMYWYRQDPGQGLRLIYYSQIVNDFQKGDIAEGYSVSREKKESFPLTVTSAQKNPTAFYLCASSTGAGELFFGEGSRLTVL.

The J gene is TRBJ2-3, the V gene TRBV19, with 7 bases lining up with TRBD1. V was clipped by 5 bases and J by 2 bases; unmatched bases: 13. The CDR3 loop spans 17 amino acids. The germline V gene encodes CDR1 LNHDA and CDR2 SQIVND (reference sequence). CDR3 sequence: CASSQGGGQRNTDTQYF. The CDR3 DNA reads TGTGCCAGTAGTCAGGGTGGGGGACAGAGAAACACAGATACGCAGTATTTT.

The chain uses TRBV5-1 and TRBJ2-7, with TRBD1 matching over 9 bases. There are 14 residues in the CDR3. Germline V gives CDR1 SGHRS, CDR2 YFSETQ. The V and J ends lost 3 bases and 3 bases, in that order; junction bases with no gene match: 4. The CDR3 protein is CASSSPGQGYEQYF. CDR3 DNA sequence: TGCGCCAGCAGCTCTCCGGGACAGGGCTACGAGCAGTACTTC.

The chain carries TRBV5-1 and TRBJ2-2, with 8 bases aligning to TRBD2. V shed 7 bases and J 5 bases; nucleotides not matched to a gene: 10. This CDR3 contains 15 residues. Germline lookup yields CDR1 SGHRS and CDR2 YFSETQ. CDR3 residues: CASSSVLAGTGELFF. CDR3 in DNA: TGCGCCAGCTCAAGCGTCCTAGCGGGTACCGGGGAGCTGTTTTTT.

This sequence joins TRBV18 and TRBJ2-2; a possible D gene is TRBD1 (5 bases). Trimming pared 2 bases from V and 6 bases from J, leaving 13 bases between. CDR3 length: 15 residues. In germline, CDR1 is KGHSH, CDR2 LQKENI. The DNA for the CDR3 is TGTGCCAGCTCACCATATGACAGCCTCGCCGGGGAGCTGTTTTTT. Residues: CASSPYDSLAGELFF.

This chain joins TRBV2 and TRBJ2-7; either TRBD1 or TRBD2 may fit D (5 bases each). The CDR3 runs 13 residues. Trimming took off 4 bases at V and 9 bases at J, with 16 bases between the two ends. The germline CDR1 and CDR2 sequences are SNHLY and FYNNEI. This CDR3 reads CASSGDGALGQYF. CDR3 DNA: TGTGCCAGCAGTGGGGACGGGGCCCTCGGGCAGTACTTC.